This T cell receptor (beta chain) was recorded in a study of T cells after yellow fever vaccination. The wider study: Any fraction with a low cell number was prepared using SMART-Seq v4 Ultra Low Input.

Deletions cut 9 bases from V and 0 bases from J, with 15 bases between. CDR1 is SNHLY, CDR2 FYNNEI, per germline. CDR3 length: 16 residues. Using its own MiXCR run on the 5' RACE reads, TCRdb lists one record per CDR3 protein. The repertoire holds tens of thousands of distinct CDR3 sequences, with approximately 6.5% as singletons. General study results and limits: In FACS-sorted repertoires, abundant clonotypes from the bulk population could appear as contaminants.

This clonotype showed up just a few times. Antigen unknown. The TCR was taken from a man aged 18 to 30 who received the YFV17D yellow fever vaccine. The sequencing here drew on CD8+ T cells sorted from PBMCs, taken 5 days after the first yellow fever vaccination. The chain employs TRBV2 and TRBJ2-6; D gene ambiguous. The CDR3 nucleotides are TGTGCCAGGGGATTTCTTCTCCACTCTGGGGCCAACGTCCTGACTTTC. It translates to CARGFLLHSGANVLTF.